A selection of T cell receptor beta chains follows, all from one sample in a study of blood T cell repertoires in COVID-19. Some clones are missing from TCRdb's copy, which holds only in-frame ones; the method was immunoSEQ multiplex PCR. This sample has about 160,000 clones; approximately 90% occur once, and the top ten carry 5% to 8.5%. The source material was PBMCs or T cells enriched from blood (not recorded which). These receptors all come from a woman between 50 and 59 years old who had recovered from COVID-19. Each CDR3 is given without its conserved first and last residue.

v_call,j_call,cdr3_aa
TRBV5-1,TRBJ2-5,ASSSGQRNFQETQY
TRBV20-1,TRBJ2-5,SASRTSAAAQETQY
TRBV3-1/TRBV3-2,TRBJ1-2,ASSQVGTGGRLRGYT
TRBV6-5,TRBJ2-2,ASRAGGQFLGELF
TRBV6-2/TRBV6-3,TRBJ2-4,ASSAGGAKNIQY
TRBV9,TRBJ1-2,ASSSPGTGAGYT
TRBV19,TRBJ1-2,ASSIEGAQMYGYT
TRBV19,TRBJ1-6,ASSDFNYNSPLH
TRBV7-9,TRBJ2-6,ASSSPSSGANVLT
TRBV4-2,TRBJ1-4,ASSPSRWGQDEKLF
TRBV6-2/TRBV6-3,TRBJ1-2,ASSGSGGQSYGYT
TRBV7-2,TRBJ1-5,ASSPPGTGGGKPQH
TRBV9,TRBJ1-3,ASSVYPGGTPDSGNTIY
TRBV3-1/TRBV3-2,TRBJ1-5,ASSPTGGAAQPQH
TRBV30,TRBJ1-2,ASSRQATNYGYT
TRBV7-2,TRBJ2-7,ASSAQNRGRGGEQY
TRBV27,TRBJ2-7,ASRGGYEQY
TRBV9,TRBJ1-3,ASSVAGTMNTIY
TRBV6-2/TRBV6-3,TRBJ1-5,ASSYSSSNQPQH
TRBV21-1,TRBJ2-6,ASSSKWFGQGYSDSGANVLT
TRBV29-1,TRBJ2-1,SVGAPGEQF
TRBV19,TRBJ1-5,ASSISREGNQPQH
TRBV7-8,TRBJ1-6,ASSRVRQGNSPLH
TRBV9,TRBJ2-3,ASSVGSGGPVSTDTQY
TRBV6-5,TRBJ2-3,ASSSGGLSTDTQY
TRBV7-9,TRBJ1-2,ASSRDGDGYT
TRBV5-1,TRBJ1-2,ASSLANTGAVYGYT
TRBV6-5,TRBJ1-6,ASSSRGRNSPLH
TRBV20-1,TRBJ1-2,SASPQGGAT
TRBV11-2,TRBJ2-2,ASSLDPAGTPGNTGELF
TRBV5-1,TRBJ2-6,ASRSGSGANVLT
TRBV5-8,TRBJ2-1,ASSPGQGTYNEQF
TRBV24-1,TRBJ2-1,ATSDADSPLGWF
TRBV24-1,TRBJ2-7,ATSDRWEQY
TRBV7-8,TRBJ2-7,ASSLATGGTYEQY
TRBV12-5,TRBJ1-2,ASGLSTLYGYT
TRBV14,TRBJ2-2,ASSYQDIRVDTGELF
TRBV5-1,TRBJ2-5,ASSHGAGGQETQY
TRBV13,TRBJ1-5,ASSVQGKNQPQH
TRBV4-2,TRBJ2-1,ASSPYLDSHEQF
TRBV5-1,TRBJ1-4,ASSLRTGEKLF
TRBV6-4,TRBJ1-1,ASSESGVMNTEAF